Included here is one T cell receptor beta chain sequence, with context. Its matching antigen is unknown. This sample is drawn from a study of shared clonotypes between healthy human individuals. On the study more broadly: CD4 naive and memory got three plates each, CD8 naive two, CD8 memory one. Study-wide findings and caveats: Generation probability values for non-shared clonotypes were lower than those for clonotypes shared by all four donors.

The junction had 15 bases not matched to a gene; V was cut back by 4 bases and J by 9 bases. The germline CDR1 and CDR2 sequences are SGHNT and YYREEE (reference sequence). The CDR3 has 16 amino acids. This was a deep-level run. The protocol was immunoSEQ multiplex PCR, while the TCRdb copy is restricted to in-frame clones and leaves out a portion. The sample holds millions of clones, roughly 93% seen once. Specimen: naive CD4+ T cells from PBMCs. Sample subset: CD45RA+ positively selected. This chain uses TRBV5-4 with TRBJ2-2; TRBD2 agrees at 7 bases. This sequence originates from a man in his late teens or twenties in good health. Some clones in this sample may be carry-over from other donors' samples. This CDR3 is CASSAQPLAPDRELFF. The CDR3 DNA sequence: TGTGCCAGCAGCGCCCAACCACTAGCGCCCGACAGGGAGCTGTTTTTT. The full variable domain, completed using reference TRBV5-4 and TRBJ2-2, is ETGVTQSPTHLIKTRGQQVTLRCSSQSGHNTVSWYQQALGQGPQFIFQYYREEENGRGNFPPRFSGLQFPNYSSELNVNALELDDSALYLCASSAQPLAPDRELFFGEGSRLTVL.